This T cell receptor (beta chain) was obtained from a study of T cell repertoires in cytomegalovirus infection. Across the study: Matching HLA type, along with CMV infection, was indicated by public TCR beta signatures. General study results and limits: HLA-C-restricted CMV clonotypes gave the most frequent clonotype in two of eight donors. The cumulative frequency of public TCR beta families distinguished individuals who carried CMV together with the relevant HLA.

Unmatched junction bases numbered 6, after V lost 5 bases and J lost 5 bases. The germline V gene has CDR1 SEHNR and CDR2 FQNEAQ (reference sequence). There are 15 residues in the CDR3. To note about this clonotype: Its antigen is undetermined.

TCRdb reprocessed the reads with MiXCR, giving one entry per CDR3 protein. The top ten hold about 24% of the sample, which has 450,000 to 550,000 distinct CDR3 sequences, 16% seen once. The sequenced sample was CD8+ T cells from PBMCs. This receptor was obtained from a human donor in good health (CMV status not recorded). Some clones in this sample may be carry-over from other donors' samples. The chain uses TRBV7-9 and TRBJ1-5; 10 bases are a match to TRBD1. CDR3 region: CASSGGQGIDQPQHF. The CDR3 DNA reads TGTGCCAGCAGCGGGGGACAGGGGATCGATCAGCCCCAGCATTTT.